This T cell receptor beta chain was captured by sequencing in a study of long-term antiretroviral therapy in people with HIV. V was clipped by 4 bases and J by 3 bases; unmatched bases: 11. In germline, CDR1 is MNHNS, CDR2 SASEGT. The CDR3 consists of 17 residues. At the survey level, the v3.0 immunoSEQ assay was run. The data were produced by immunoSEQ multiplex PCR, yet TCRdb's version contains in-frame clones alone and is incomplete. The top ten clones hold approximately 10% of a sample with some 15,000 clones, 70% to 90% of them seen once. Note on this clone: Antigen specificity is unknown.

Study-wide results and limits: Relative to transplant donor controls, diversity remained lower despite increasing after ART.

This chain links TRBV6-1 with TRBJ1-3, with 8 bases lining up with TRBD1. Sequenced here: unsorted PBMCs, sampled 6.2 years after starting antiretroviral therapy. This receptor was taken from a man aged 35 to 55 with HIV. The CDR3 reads CASSVRDRPVVGNTIYF. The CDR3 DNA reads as TGTGCCAGCAGTGTAAGGGACAGGCCTGTTGTTGGAAACACCATATATTTT.